The 25 T cell receptor beta chains below come from one sample, sequenced in a study of blood T cell repertoires in COVID-19. TCRdb keeps only in-frame clones here, not all; method: immunoSEQ multiplex PCR. The sample lists 210,000 or so clones; about 88% were seen once. Sequencing was done on a sample of peripheral blood. The receptor source for this set is a woman aged 40 to 49 with acute or convalescent COVID-19.

The J gene is TRBJ1-2, the V gene TRBV3-1 (or the pseudogene TRBV3-2), with TRBD1 as a possible D gene (6 bases). Trimming stripped 1 base from V and 6 bases from J, with 12 bases between. Germline V gene sequence: CDR1 LGHDT, CDR2 YNNKEL (reference sequence). There are 14 residues in the CDR3. Written as DNA, the CDR3 is TGTGCCAGCAGCCAAGTCAACAGGGAAAATGGCTACACCTTC. Translating gives CASSQVNRENGYTF.

The V call is TRBV4-2, the J call TRBJ2-2, with D hard to call. V was clipped by 4 bases and J by 1 base, with 13 bases between them. CDR3 length: 16 residues. CDR1 and CDR2 (germline): LGHNA, YNFKEQ. DNA for the CDR3: TGTGCCAGCAGCCCCATGAGGAAAGAGAACACCGGGGAGCTGTTTTTT. It encodes CASSPMRKENTGELFF.

This clone was observed once. This chain links TRBV6-2 or TRBV6-3 with TRBJ2-2, with TRBD1 matching over 7 bases. This CDR3 comprises 16 residues. The germline CDR1 and CDR2 sequences are MNHEY and SVGEGT. J lost 2 bases, V lost 7 bases, and 10 bases had no gene match. In DNA, the CDR3 is TGTGCCAGCATCCCCGGACAGGCGCTAAACACCGGGGAGCTGTTTTTT. Protein sequence: CASIPGQALNTGELFF.

In this sample, this clone turned up once. The chain links TRBV28 to TRBJ2-3, with 8 bases fitting TRBD2. This CDR3 region has 14 residues. With 10 bases clipped from V and 4 bases from J, the junction kept 10 bases outside the gene matches. The germline gives CDR1 MDHEN, CDR2 SYDVKM. CDR3 coding DNA: TGTGCCACCTTGACTAGCGATGAGGCAGATACGCAGTATTTT. Encoded protein: CATLTSDEADTQYF. The full variable domain, completed using reference TRBV28 and TRBJ2-3, is DVKVTQSSRYLVKRTGEKVFLECVQDMDHENMFWYRQDPGLGLRLIYFSYDVKMKEKGDIPEGYSVSREKKERFSLILESASTNQTSMYLCATLTSDEADTQYFGPGTRLTVL.

The chain links TRBV2 to TRBJ1-1; D is unresolved. V lost 4 bases and J 1 base, leaving 10 bases between the germline ends. This CDR3 spans 14 amino acids. CDR1 is SNHLY and CDR2 is FYNNEI in the germline V gene. The CDR3 protein is CASSVRAGNTEAFF. Written as DNA, the CDR3 is TGTGCCAGCAGTGTTAGGGCGGGGAACACTGAAGCTTTCTTT.

This clone was observed once. The chain joins TRBV7-8 to TRBJ2-3; 10 nucleotides align to TRBD2. With V trimmed by 1 base and J by 2 bases, 3 bases remained unmatched. The CDR3 is 16 residues long. Germline V lookup: CDR1 SGHVS, CDR2 FQNEAQ. Here the CDR3 DNA reads TGTGCCAGCAGCTTAGTACTAGCGGGAACCACAGATACGCAGTATTTT. Translated: CASSLVLAGTTDTQYF.

This clone was seen only a few times. V usage is TRBV12-3 or TRBV12-4 and J usage is TRBJ1-2; tentative D call: TRBD1 (5 bases). The CDR3 totals 12 residues. V lost 6 bases, J lost 12 bases, and 17 bases lay in between. In nucleotides, the CDR3 is TGTGCCAGCAGACCTCGGGGGTATGAGAACACCTTC. It yields the protein CASRPRGYENTF.

This chain links TRBV5-1 with TRBJ1-3; TRBD1 might be the D (5 bases). Trimming removed 0 bases at V and 0 bases at J, with 10 bases between. This CDR3 contains 16 residues. Looked up from germline, CDR1 is SGHRS and CDR2 is YFSETQ. CDR3 region: CASSLDPGNSGNTIYF. The DNA of the CDR3 is TGCGCCAGCAGCTTGGACCCAGGGAACTCTGGAAACACCATATATTTT. The full variable domain, rest sourced from reference TRBV5-1 and TRBJ1-3, is KAGVTQTPRYLIKTRGQQVTLSCSPISGHRSVSWYQQTPGQGLQFLFEYFSETQRNKGNFPGRFSGRQFSNSRSEMNVSTLELGDSALYLCASSLDPGNSGNTIYFGEGSWLTVV.

The chain uses TRBV11-2 and TRBJ2-4, with 9 bases aligning to TRBD1. Germline assignment: CDR1 SGHAT and CDR2 FQNNGV. The CDR3 is made up of 15 amino acids. With 3 bases clipped from V and 4 bases from J, the junction kept 4 bases outside the gene matches. CDR3 region: CASSFRDRVKNIQYF. The DNA of the CDR3 is TGTGCCAGCAGCTTCCGGGACAGGGTGAAAAACATTCAGTACTTC.

The chain has TRBV6-1 and TRBJ1-2; 12 bases are a match to TRBD1. Per the germline V gene, CDR1 is MNHNS and CDR2 is SASEGT. The J segment lost 8 bases and the V segment lost 0 bases, leaving 10 bases of the junction unmatched. This CDR3 spans 17 amino acids. CDR3: CASSEAGQGARVRGYTF. DNA for the CDR3: TGTGCCAGCAGTGAAGCGGGACAGGGGGCGCGCGTGCGGGGCTACACCTTC.

This chain links TRBV30 with TRBJ2-5; 7 nucleotides match TRBD2. The CDR3 spans 11 residues. Germline CDR1 and CDR2: GTSNPN and SVGIG (reference sequence). After removal of 5 bases from V and 5 bases from J, the junction contained 2 bases not matched to a gene. The CDR3 coding sequence is TGTGCCTGGGGGGAGGGGGAGACCCAGTACTTC. Translating it yields CAWGEGETQYF.

This sequence joins TRBV11-2 and TRBJ1-4; D call uncertain. The CDR3 sequence is 13 residues long. The germline V gene has CDR1 SGHAT and CDR2 FQNNGV. V was cut by 6 bases and J by 0 bases, with 5 bases left in between. The CDR3: CASRAATNEKLFF. DNA of the CDR3: TGTGCCAGCAGGGCAGCAACTAATGAAAAACTGTTTTTT.

The chain has TRBV21-1 and TRBJ1-2; the table calls TRBD1, which could not be checked here. TRBV21-1 is a listed pseudogene. The CDR3 sequence is 14 residues long. The DNA of the CDR3 is TGTGCCAGCAGCAAAGAGGGGATAACGGGTGGCTACACCTTC. Residues: CASSKEGITGGYTF.

This clone has just a few counts. V is TRBV29-1 and J is TRBJ1-2; unclear D gene. Deletions cut 6 bases from V and 8 bases from J, with 22 bases between. Germline V gene sequence: CDR1 SQVTM, CDR2 ANQGSEA. The CDR3 is 14 amino acids. CDR3 residues: CSVRVYRGLLGYTF. In DNA, the CDR3 is TGCAGCGTCCGGGTATACCGCGGTCTACTCGGCTACACCTTC.

This chain connects TRBV4-1 to TRBJ2-2; no firm D call. The CDR3 covers 15 residues. Trimming stripped 1 base from V and 0 bases from J, with 6 bases between. Germline assignment: CDR1 MGHRA and CDR2 YSYEKL. The DNA of the CDR3 is TGCGCCAGCAGCCAAGTGACACCGAACACCGGGGAGCTGTTTTTT. It codes for CASSQVTPNTGELFF.

V and J are TRBV5-6 and TRBJ2-1; 14 positions agree with TRBD2. The CDR3 extends over 15 amino acids. Looked up from germline, CDR1 is SGHDT and CDR2 is YYEEEE. The trim removed 3 bases at V and 8 bases at J, leaving 4 bases unmatched. The CDR3 sequence: CASSWGTSGGHEQFF. Written as DNA, the CDR3 is TGTGCCAGCAGCTGGGGGACTAGCGGGGGTCATGAGCAGTTCTTC.

The chain joins TRBV7-2 to TRBJ2-3, with 8 nucleotides matching TRBD2. The germline gives CDR1 SGHTA, CDR2 FQGNSA. This CDR3 comprises 14 residues. The ends lost 0 bases at V and 9 bases at J; junction bases unmatched: 5. The CDR3 DNA follows: TGTGCCAGCAGCTTAGCGGGCGGGGGGAGCACGCAGTATTTT. This encodes CASSLAGGGSTQYF. The entire variable domain, with the rest obtained from reference TRBV7-2 and TRBJ2-3, is as follows: GAGVSQSPSNKVTEKGKDVELRCDPISGHTALYWYRQSLGQGLEFLIYFQGNSAPDKSGLPSDRFSAERTGGSVSTLTIQRTQQEDSAVYLCASSLAGGGSTQYFGPGTRLTVL.

V usage is TRBV2 and J usage is TRBJ1-5; TRBD1 is a possible D gene (5 bases). V lost 8 bases, J lost 3 bases, and 11 bases lay in between. The germline V gene has CDR1 SNHLY and CDR2 FYNNEI. CDR3 length: 13 residues. The CDR3 nucleotides read TGTGCCAGCGGCCAGGGCAACAATCAGCCCCAGCATTTT. This translates into CASGQGNNQPQHF.

The chain couples TRBV19 to TRBJ2-1, with D possibly TRBD2 on 7 matching bases. The CDR3 is 17 residues long. V lost 5 bases to trimming and J lost 3 bases, with 20 bases between them. Germline V gene data show CDR1 as LNHDA and CDR2 as SQIVND (reference sequence). The CDR3 region is CASSLEGGLFSYNEQFF. The CDR3 nucleotides read TGTGCCAGTAGTCTGGAGGGGGGGCTGTTTAGCTACAATGAGCAGTTCTTC. The variable domain in full, completed from reference TRBV19 and TRBJ2-1, reads DGGITQSPKYLFRKEGQNVTLSCEQNLNHDAMYWYRQDPGQGLRLIYYSQIVNDFQKGDIAEGYSVSREKKESFPLTVTSAQKNPTAFYLCASSLEGGLFSYNEQFFGPGTRLTVL.

The V call is TRBV7-9, the J call TRBJ2-7; D perhaps matches TRBD2 (6 bases). The ends were cut back, 2 bases at V and 2 bases at J, with 16 bases in the middle. CDR3 length: 16 amino acids. The germline gives CDR1 SEHNR, CDR2 FQNEAQ (reference sequence). DNA of the CDR3: TGTGCCAGCAGCTTATGGTCCGGGAGTCTGGCCTACGAGCAGTACGTC. Its translation is CASSLWSGSLAYEQYV.

The chain couples TRBV2 to TRBJ1-4, with 7 bases matching TRBD1. Germline V lookup: CDR1 SNHLY, CDR2 FYNNEI. CDR3 length: 20 amino acids. V lost 0 bases and J lost 5; bases outside the gene matches: 18. The CDR3: CASSEAAPLTGSRANEKLFF. CDR3 DNA: TGTGCCAGCAGTGAAGCGGCCCCCCTGACAGGGTCGAGGGCAAATGAAAAACTGTTTTTT.

The V and J genes are TRBV5-1 and TRBJ1-2, with D perhaps matching TRBD1 (5 bases). The CDR3 length is 14 residues. CDR1 and CDR2 (germline): SGHRS, YFSETQ. Trimming cost V 4 bases and J 8 bases, with 18 bases left between them. CDR3 DNA sequence: TGCGCCAGCAGCCCGGCCGGGGGGAAAACGGGCTACACCTTC. It is translated as CASSPAGGKTGYTF.

In nucleotides, the CDR3 is TGCGCCAGCAGTGAGCCCAGGAACACCGGGGAGCTGTTTTTT. As protein: CASSEPRNTGELFF. The V and J genes are TRBV10-2 and TRBJ2-2, with D hard to call. Germline CDR1 WSHSY, CDR2 SAAADI. The germline V and J ends were trimmed by 2 bases and 1 base, with 5 bases remaining between them. There are 14 residues in the CDR3.

The chain is built from TRBV2 and TRBJ1-2; possible D gene TRBD1, 6 bases. Germline CDR1 and CDR2: SNHLY and FYNNEI. The CDR3 length is 13 residues. Deletions cut 3 bases from V and 4 bases from J, with 9 bases between. The CDR3 protein is CASSDSTGYGYTF. In DNA, the CDR3 is TGTGCCAGCAGTGACTCGACAGGCTATGGCTACACCTTC.

This clone was found once. The chain links TRBV19 to TRBJ1-1, with 7 bases matching TRBD1. Germline lookup yields CDR1 LNHDA and CDR2 SQIVND (reference sequence). J was trimmed by 5 bases and V by 4 bases; bases with no gene match: 4. This CDR3 is built from 13 residues. The CDR3 sequence is CASSTGTVTEAFF. The CDR3 coding sequence is TGTGCCAGTAGTACAGGGACAGTTACTGAAGCTTTCTTT.